Shown below are 3 T cell receptor beta chains from a single sample sequenced in a study of monozygotic twins with inflammatory bowel disease. Following a re-call of the 5' RACE reads, TCRdb has one entry per CDR3 protein and lacks DNA. This sample's table reports just over 300,000 distinct CDR3 sequences. Sequencing was carried out using blood. These receptors came from a human donor with ulcerative colitis or Crohn's disease, or a healthy co-twin of an affected twin (not recorded which).

The V call is TRBV12-3 or TRBV12-4, the J call TRBJ1-5; TCRdb returns TRBD1, unconfirmable since there is no DNA. The length of the CDR3 is 15 residues. This chain's CDR3 is CASSPGQGRNQPQHF.

This chain connects TRBV12-3 or TRBV12-4 to TRBJ2-2. The CDR3 sequence is 12 residues long. The CDR3 loop is CAQWWGTGELFF.

The V call is TRBV3-1, the J call TRBJ2-2. Germline V gene data show CDR1 as LGHDT and CDR2 as YNNKEL (reference sequence). This CDR3 comprises 13 residues. CDR3 amino acids: CASSRREIGELFF.